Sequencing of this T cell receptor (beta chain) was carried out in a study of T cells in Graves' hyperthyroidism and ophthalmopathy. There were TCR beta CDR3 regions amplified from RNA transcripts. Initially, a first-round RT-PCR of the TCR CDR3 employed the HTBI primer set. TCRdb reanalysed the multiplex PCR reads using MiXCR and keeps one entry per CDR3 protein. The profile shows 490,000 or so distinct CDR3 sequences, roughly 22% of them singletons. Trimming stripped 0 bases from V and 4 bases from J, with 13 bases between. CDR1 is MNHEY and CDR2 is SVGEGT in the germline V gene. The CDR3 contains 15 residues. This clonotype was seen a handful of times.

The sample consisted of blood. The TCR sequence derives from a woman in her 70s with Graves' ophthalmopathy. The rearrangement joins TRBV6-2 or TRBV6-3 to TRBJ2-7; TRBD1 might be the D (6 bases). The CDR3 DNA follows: TGTGCCAGCAGTTACTCGAGGAGCAGGGGATACGAGCAGTACTTC. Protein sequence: CASSYSRSRGYEQYF.